The next 16 T cell receptor beta chains were all read from a single sample in a study of tumor and adjacent non-tumor tissue in lung cancer. No cell sorting was done before RNA was extracted from the tissue. TCRbeta libraries were built with three rounds of nested PCR, modified from ARM-PCR. Using its own MiXCR run on the multiplex PCR reads, TCRdb lists one record per CDR3 protein. The data contain fewer than 100,000 distinct CDR3 sequences, 72% of them seen just once; the ten biggest clones take up about 9.2%. Material: lung tumor tissue. These receptor sequences come from a woman in her thirties or forties with non-small cell lung cancer.

This clonotype has a handful of counts. A much more abundant neighbour one base away suggests this may be a read error. The V gene is TRBV14, the J gene TRBJ1-5; D remains ambiguous. There are 13 residues in the CDR3. Germline lookup yields CDR1 SGHDN and CDR2 FVKESK. CDR3: CTSSQTLNQPQHF. CDR3 DNA: TGTACCAGCAGCCAGACCCTCAATCAGCCCCAGCATTTT.

As to this clonotype: The missing conserved phenylalanine or tryptophan at the end of this CDR3 makes a read error likely. The DNA is omitted, as the CDR3 cannot be located on it reliably, and the CDR3 follows TCRdb's listing. The rearrangement uses TRBV11-2 and TRBJ2-5; the D call in the table, TRBD1, was not verified against the DNA. The CDR3 numbers 14 amino acids, ends counted. Germline V CDR1 and CDR2: SGHAT, FQNNGV. The CDR3: CASSLGGVDETQYI.

The table lists this clonotype with a few counts. The chain uses TRBV6-2 or TRBV6-3 and TRBJ1-6, with a weak D call TRBD1 (6 bases). This CDR3 has 18 amino acids. Germline V gene sequence: CDR1 MNHEY, CDR2 SVGEGT. V lost 6 bases and J lost 7, with 25 bases in between. For the CDR3, the DNA is TGTGCCAGCAGGAGCCCTACTCGACAGGCACAAGGGAATTCACCCCTCCACTTT. Protein product: CASRSPTRQAQGNSPLHF.

The chain carries TRBV5-6 and TRBJ2-2; D ambiguous. Germline V gene data show CDR1 as SGHDT and CDR2 as YYEEEE. This CDR3 spans 14 amino acids. V was trimmed by 5 bases and J by 3 bases, leaving 11 bases between them. The CDR3 nucleotides are TGTGCCAGCAGTCCCGACCTGGACACCGGGGAGCTGTTTTTT. Encoded protein: CASSPDLDTGELFF.

As concerns this clonotype: The conserved phenylalanine or tryptophan is not found at the CDR3 terminus, so this likely reflects a read error. This chain uses TRBV14 with TRBJ1-4; D is unclear. Germline V CDR1 and CDR2: SGHDN, FVKESK. The CDR3 is 15 residues long. The CDR3 DNA reads TGTGTCAACAGCCAAGGAAACACATTTAATGAAAAACTGTTTTTA. It specifies CVNSQGNTFNEKLFL.

This clonotype was found once. The junction departs from germline at one end; a sequencing error may be responsible. The chain is built from TRBV11-2 and TRBJ2-7; the match to TRBD2 covers 11 bases. This CDR3 is built from 15 residues. The V gene's germline CDR1 is SGHAT and CDR2 FQNNGV. The CDR3 is CANSLMGTSGSERYF. In DNA, the CDR3 is TGTGCCAACAGCCTAATGGGGACTAGCGGTTCCGAGCGGTACTTC.

This clonotype was counted a single time. Just one base apart from a much larger clone, this may be a read error. V gene TRBV29-1 combines with J gene TRBJ2-7; 8 bases match TRBD1. The junction had 10 bases not matched to a gene; V was cut back by 7 bases and J by 8 bases. This CDR3 spans 12 amino acids. Germline V gene data show CDR1 as SQVTM and CDR2 as ANQGSEA. CDR3 bases: TGCAGCGCATCGACAGGGGTCGACAAGCAGTACTTC. Translating it yields CSASTGVDKQYF.

The J gene is TRBJ2-2, the V gene TRBV29-1; possibly TRBD1 or TRBD2 for D (5 bases each). CDR1 is SQVTM and CDR2 is ANQGSEA in the germline V gene. This CDR3 is built from 16 residues. V lost 5 bases, J lost 7 bases, and 23 bases lay in between. The chain's CDR3 is CSVTGYLGVSGGELFF. For the CDR3, the DNA is TGCAGCGTTACTGGCTATCTGGGGGTATCCGGCGGGGAGCTGTTTTTT.

The chain combines TRBV28 with TRBJ2-7; D remains ambiguous. Germline values: CDR1 MDHEN, CDR2 SYDVKM. This CDR3 comprises 10 residues. With 2 bases removed from V and 12 bases from J, the gap between germline ends came to 8 bases. The CDR3 bases are TGTGCCAGCAGTTTAGGGAACATGTACTTC. Amino acids: CASSLGNMYF. Full variable domain (missing parts from reference TRBV28 and TRBJ2-7): DVKVTQSSRYLVKRTGEKVFLECVQDMDHENMFWYRQDPGLGLRLIYFSYDVKMKEKGDIPEGYSVSREKKERFSLILESASTNQTSMYLCASSLGNMYFGPGTRLTVT.

A few counts support this clonotype. Germline is not matched at one junction end, which may reflect a read error. The genes are TRBV12-3 or TRBV12-4 and TRBJ1-4; no clear D. This CDR3 contains 12 residues. The CDR3 is CAGRHFNVKLFF. The CDR3 nucleotides read TGTGCCGGCAGACACTTTAATGTAAAACTGTTTTTT.

V and J are TRBV20-1 and TRBJ1-1, with D unclear. V was pared by 4 bases and J by 4 bases, with 16 bases between. CDR1 DFQATT and CDR2 SNEGSKA come from the germline V gene (reference sequence). The CDR3 spans 14 residues. The CDR3 nucleotides read TGCAGTGCTATAAGGTCCAGGTGGAGCACTGAAGCTTTCTTT. Protein product: CSAIRSRWSTEAFF.

Comment on this clonotype: A junction end diverges from the germline sequence, so it may reflect a read error. The chain combines TRBV7-8 with TRBJ1-5; TRBD1 matches 7 bases. The CDR3 has 15 amino acids. Per germline, CDR1 SGHVS and CDR2 FQNEAQ. The CDR3 nucleotides are TGTTCCAGCAACTTCGCAGGGGGTGGCAATCAGCCCCAGCATTTT. Translation: CSSNFAGGGNQPQHF. Full variable domain (outside the CDR3, taken from reference TRBV7-8 and TRBJ1-5): GAGVSQSPRYKVAKRGQDVALRCDPISGHVSLFWYQQALGQGPEFLTYFQNEAQLDKSGLPSDRFFAERPEGSVSTLKIQRTQQEDSAVYLCSSNFAGGGNQPQHFGDGTRLSIL.

As for this clonotype: Germline is not matched at one junction end, which may reflect a read error. CDR3 loop: CVSGFGPGPDTGELFF. Written as DNA, the CDR3 is TGTGTTAGTGGTTTCGGACCGGGACCTGACACCGGGGAGTTGTTTTTT. The V gene is TRBV12-5, the J gene TRBJ2-2; the D call may be TRBD1 or TRBD2 (5 bases each). Germline assignment: CDR1 LGHNT and CDR2 FRNRAP. The CDR3 has 16 residues.

This clonotype was seen a handful of times. Germline and junction disagree at one end, which may indicate a read error. The V call is TRBV10-3, the J call TRBJ1-5; D is uncertain. This CDR3 has 12 residues. Germline assignment: CDR1 ENHRY and CDR2 SYGVKD. CDR3 bases: TGTGCCATCAGTGCTGGAGATCAGCCCCAGCGTTTT. Translating gives CAISAGDQPQRF.

This chain links TRBV29-1 with TRBJ1-1; no reliable D call. The CDR3 spans 12 residues. The germline gives CDR1 SQVTM, CDR2 ANQGSEA. The CDR3 protein is CSFERQSTEAFF. The CDR3 DNA follows: TGCTCGTTCGAGCGGCAGAGCACTGAAGCTTTCTTT.

The chain carries TRBV4-1 and TRBJ2-3; D gene ambiguous. The CDR3 spans 11 residues. CDR1 is MGHRA, CDR2 YSYEKL, per germline. V was trimmed by 4 bases and J by 15 bases, leaving 14 bases between them. The CDR3 spells CASSRTDKQYF. The CDR3 DNA follows: TGCGCCAGCAGCCGCACAGATAAGCAATATTTT.